This T cell receptor (beta chain) emerged from a study of glioma-infiltrating T cells after dendritic cell vaccination. Profiling relied on immunoSEQ multiplex PCR, and the TCRdb table lists in-frame clones only, not all of them. The table includes fewer than 100,000 clones, around 84% detected once. CDR1 and CDR2 (germline): SGHDN, FVKESK. After removal of 4 bases from V and 7 bases from J, the junction contained 3 bases not matched to a gene. The CDR3 contains 13 residues. The sequenced sample was blood, obtained before dendritic cell vaccination. The chain carries TRBV14 and TRBJ1-1; 10 bases map to TRBD1. The source of this sequence is a human donor with glioblastoma. The chain's CDR3 is CASSRRTGGEAFF. In nucleotides, the CDR3 is TGTGCCAGCAGCCGGAGGACAGGGGGTGAAGCTTTCTTT.